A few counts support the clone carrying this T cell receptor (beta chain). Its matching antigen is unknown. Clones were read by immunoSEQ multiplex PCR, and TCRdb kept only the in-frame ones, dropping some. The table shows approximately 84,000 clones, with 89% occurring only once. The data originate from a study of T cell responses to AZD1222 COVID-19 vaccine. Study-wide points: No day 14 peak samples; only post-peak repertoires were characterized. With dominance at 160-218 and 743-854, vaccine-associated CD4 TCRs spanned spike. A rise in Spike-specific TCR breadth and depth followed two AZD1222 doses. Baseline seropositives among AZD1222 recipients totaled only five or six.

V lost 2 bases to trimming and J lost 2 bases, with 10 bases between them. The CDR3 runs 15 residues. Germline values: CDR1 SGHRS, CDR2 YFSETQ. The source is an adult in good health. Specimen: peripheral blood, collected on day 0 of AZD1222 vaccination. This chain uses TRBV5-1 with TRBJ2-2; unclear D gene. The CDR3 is CASSLLSSNTGELFF. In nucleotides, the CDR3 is TGCGCCAGCAGCTTACTTTCCAGTAACACCGGGGAGCTGTTTTTT.